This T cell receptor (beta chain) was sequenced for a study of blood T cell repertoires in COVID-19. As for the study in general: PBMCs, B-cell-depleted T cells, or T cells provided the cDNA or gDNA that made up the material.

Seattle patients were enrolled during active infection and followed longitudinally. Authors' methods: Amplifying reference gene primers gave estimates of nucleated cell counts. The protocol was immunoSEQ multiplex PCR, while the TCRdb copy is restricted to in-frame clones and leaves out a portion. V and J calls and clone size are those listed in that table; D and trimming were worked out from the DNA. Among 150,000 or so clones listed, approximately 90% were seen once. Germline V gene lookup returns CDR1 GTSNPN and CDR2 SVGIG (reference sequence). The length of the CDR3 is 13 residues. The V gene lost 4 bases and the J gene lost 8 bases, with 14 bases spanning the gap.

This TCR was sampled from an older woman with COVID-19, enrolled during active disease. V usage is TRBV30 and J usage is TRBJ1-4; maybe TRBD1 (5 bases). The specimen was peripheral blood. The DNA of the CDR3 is TGTGCCTGGACACAGGATCAGAAGGAAAAACTGTTTTTT. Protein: CAWTQDQKEKLFF.